The T cell receptor beta chain described here comes from a study of T cell responses to AZD1222 COVID-19 vaccine (dated by TCRdb to 2020 to 2022). For context, the study as a whole: A total of 230 to 250 trial participants underwent TCR sequencing, of whom 200 to 220 received two doses of AZD1222 and some 25 received two doses of the MenACWY control vaccine. Trial participants were enrolled by age into 18-55, 56-69 and 70-plus year subgroups, with about 150, 28 and 57 TCR-sequenced participants respectively. The paper as a whole reports these results and caveats: Because no day 14 peak-response samples were available, repertoires were characterized only after the peak T cell response. Only five or six AZD1222 recipients were SARS-CoV-2 seropositive at baseline, limiting conclusions about previously exposed vaccinees. A significant rise in spike-specific TCR breadth and depth was observed after two AZD1222 doses relative to day 0 and relative to MenACWY recipients. Vaccine-associated CD4 TCRs spanned the whole spike protein, with dominant responses in regions 160-218 and 743-854. In the small 56-69-year group, the increase in depth fell short of significance, most likely because of low power. Participants were mostly white British, with more females than males. The authors suggested clonal diversity may have been underestimated. Nearly half of unique spike-specific TCRs reportedly recognized epitopes outside regions mutated in the B.1.351 and B.1.1.7 variants.

This specimen's time point label, per the study, means: about 28 days (+/-7) after the second vaccine dose. In light of the paper, this sample's treatment or condition label describes: meningococcal conjugate vaccine given as trial control. Vaccinee samples came from UK trials COV001 and COV002, including a single-blind randomized controlled phase 2/3 trial of AZD1222 (ChAdOx1 nCoV-19) in healthy adults. Trial participant PBMC samples were collected at day 0 and day 28 after the second dose for TCRbeta chain sequencing. Turning to this clone: Its antigen is unknown. One base away there is no much larger clone; base qualities are not given.

The germline V gene encodes CDR1 SGHTA and CDR2 FQGTGA. The CDR3 sequence holds 17 residues, the cysteine and phenylalanine included. Only the CDR3 region is kept as DNA, spanning 51 bases read in frame from base 1. Trimming removed 5 bases from V and 2 bases from J; the gene matches leave 11 bases unexplained. The CDR3 regions of human TCRbeta chains were analyzed by immunosequencing. On the study's bioinformatics: TCRs in the repertoires were matched against a reference library of SARS-CoV-2-specific TCRs that had been generated with the MIRA antigen-specificity platform. Breadth meant the fraction of unique TCRs that were SARS-CoV-2-associated, whereas depth meant the fraction of total T cells that were SARS-CoV-2-associated. Using the MIRA data, each spike-specific TCR was assigned both to the spike region to which the TCR was reactive and to a CD4 or CD8 class. Log10-transformed breadth and depth values were compared by one-way ANOVA with Sidak's multiple comparisons tests. Held by TCRdb, this immuneACCESS table contains in-frame sequences only and omits some clones. Under half of the omission traces to an unresolved V gene where checked; the cause of the rest is unknown. V, J and clone size derive from that table, while D and trimming were established from the DNA sequence. The sample profile shows approximately 180,000 clones; 90% to 95% of them were found once. The ten biggest clones cover approximately 4% of the sample.

This sequence uses TRBV7-3 and TRBJ2-1, and 8 junction bases match TRBD2. The sample consisted of peripheral blood, taken 28 days after the second dose of the MenACWY control vaccine. This receptor was taken from an adult who received the MenACWY meningococcal vaccine as a control. The nucleotides read TGTGCCAGCAGCACTTCCTCGGGACTAGGTGCCTACAATGAGCAGTTCTTC. This gives the protein CASSTSSGLGAYNEQFF.